Below, 27 T cell receptor beta chains from the same sample are listed, as sequenced in a study of radiation and T cells in renal cell carcinoma. Stated time point: baseline pretreatment blood. The sample's treatment: 15 Gy SBRT to primary tumor, nephrectomy 4 weeks later. TCRdb's table, derived via immunoSEQ multiplex PCR, lists solely in-frame clones and lacks some. The sample has about 150,000 clones, about 87% seen once. The source was blood, collected from a patient whose treatment included radiotherapy and nephrectomy. The receptors here all came from a woman aged 70-85 years with renal cell carcinoma.

V gene TRBV7-9 combines with J gene TRBJ2-3; 11 nucleotides agree with TRBD2. Unmatched junction bases numbered 2, after V lost 5 bases and J lost 1 base. This CDR3 is built from 15 residues. Germline-derived CDR1 and CDR2 are SEHNR and FQNEAQ (reference sequence). The DNA of the CDR3 is TGTGCCAGCAGCACGACTAGCGGGGGCACAGATACGCAGTATTTT. Amino acid sequence: CASSTTSGGTDTQYF.

The chain uses TRBV28 and TRBJ1-6; unclear D gene. In germline, CDR1 is MDHEN, CDR2 SYDVKM. V was shortened by 5 bases and J by 3 bases, with 8 bases between the two germline ends. CDR3 size: 14 residues. CDR3 residues: CASSRTHYNSPLHF. CDR3 nucleotide sequence: TGTGCCAGCAGTCGGACGCACTATAATTCACCCCTCCACTTT.

V usage is TRBV6-1 and J usage is TRBJ2-4, with no clear D. The length of the CDR3 is 16 residues. V was shortened by 2 bases and J by 6 bases, with 17 bases between the two germline ends. CDR1 is MNHNS, CDR2 SASEGT, per germline. The CDR3 DNA reads as TGTGCCAGCAGTGAATTCGTCAGAGACACGATAAACATTCAGTACTTC. This gives the protein CASSEFVRDTINIQYF.

This clone was observed a few times. The chain is built from TRBV5-1 and TRBJ1-1; 8 bases line up with TRBD1. The CDR3 consists of 15 residues. Germline assignment: CDR1 SGHRS and CDR2 YFSETQ. J lost 5 bases, V lost 5 bases, and 11 bases had no gene match. CDR3: CASRLRLQGGTEAFF. In DNA, the CDR3 is TGCGCCAGCAGATTGCGTCTACAGGGGGGTACTGAAGCTTTCTTT.

This chain links TRBV7-9 with TRBJ1-1, with D possibly matching TRBD1 (6 bases). V shed 5 bases and J shed 6 bases, with 7 bases lying between them. The CDR3 covers 11 residues. CDR1 and CDR2 from the germline V gene are SEHNR and FQNEAQ (reference sequence). The CDR3 DNA sequence: TGTGCCAGCAGCGAGGGGGCTGAAGCTTTCTTT. It is translated as CASSEGAEAFF.

J is TRBJ1-4 and V is TRBV6-1; 7 bases fit TRBD1. CDR1 and CDR2 from the germline V gene are MNHNS and SASEGT. Unmatched junction bases numbered 11, after V lost 4 bases and J lost 0 bases. This CDR3 has 18 residues. The CDR3 loop reads CASSGGGPFFATNEKLFF. Written as DNA, the CDR3 is TGTGCCAGCAGTGGAGGGGGCCCTTTTTTTGCAACTAATGAAAAACTGTTTTTT.

The V gene is TRBV19, the J gene TRBJ1-4; D perhaps matches TRBD1 (5 bases). Trimming stripped 5 bases from V and 7 bases from J, with 14 bases between. Germline V gene data show CDR1 as LNHDA and CDR2 as SQIVND (reference sequence). There are 14 residues in the CDR3. The CDR3 DNA sequence: TGTGCCAGTAGTTCGCAGGGCCTAGCTGAAAAACTGTTTTTT. This translates into CASSSQGLAEKLFF.

Note on this clone: Distinct nucleotide sequences in the sample also encode this CDR3. The chain uses TRBV4-2 and TRBJ1-2; D perhaps matches TRBD1 (6 bases). Trimming shortened V by 0 bases and J by 11 bases, and 25 bases separated the two germline ends. The germline V gene encodes CDR1 LGHNA and CDR2 YNFKEQ. There are 17 residues in the CDR3. The CDR3 DNA follows: TGTGCCAGCAGCCAAGATACCCAGGGGCGCCCCAATTGGCGTTACACCTTC. Protein sequence: CASSQDTQGRPNWRYTF.

The genes are TRBV7-9 and TRBJ1-3; D ambiguous. This CDR3 region has 15 residues. V lost 5 bases to trimming and J lost 4 bases, with 15 bases between them. Germline-derived CDR1 and CDR2 are SEHNR and FQNEAQ (reference sequence). The CDR3 DNA reads TGTGCCAGCAGCCCCGTCGGACTGAGGGGAAACACCATATATTTT. Amino acids: CASSPVGLRGNTIYF.

The genes are TRBV30 and TRBJ2-1, with D possibly being TRBD1 (5 bases). The CDR3 runs to 13 residues. Trimming took off 3 bases at V and 8 bases at J, with 14 bases between the two ends. CDR1 and CDR2 (germline): GTSNPN, SVGIG (reference sequence). The CDR3 nucleotides are TGTGCCTGGAGGGATTGGGTCAGGGATGAGCAGTTCTTC. It translates to CAWRDWVRDEQFF.

The chain couples TRBV28 to TRBJ2-7; D is unresolved. CDR3 length: 11 residues. From germline, CDR1 is MDHEN and CDR2 SYDVKM. Trimming shortened V by 5 bases and J by 6 bases, and 8 bases separated the two germline ends. The CDR3: CASSLQLEQYF. DNA for the CDR3: TGTGCCAGCAGTCTACAGCTCGAGCAGTACTTC.

This chain connects TRBV5-1 to TRBJ2-7; D is unresolved. There are 11 residues in the CDR3. The V gene's germline CDR1 is SGHRS and CDR2 YFSETQ. The germline V and J ends were trimmed by 4 bases and 6 bases, with 8 bases remaining between them. The CDR3 is CASSTAGEQYF. CDR3 nucleotides: TGCGCCAGCAGCACGGCCGGCGAGCAGTACTTC. The complete variable domain, with remaining parts taken from reference TRBV5-1 and TRBJ2-7, reads KAGVTQTPRYLIKTRGQQVTLSCSPISGHRSVSWYQQTPGQGLQFLFEYFSETQRNKGNFPGRFSGRQFSNSRSEMNVSTLELGDSALYLCASSTAGEQYFGPGTRLTVT.

This chain uses TRBV6-1 with TRBJ1-4; D remains ambiguous. V lost 3 bases and J lost 1, with 12 bases in between. Germline V gene data show CDR1 as MNHNS and CDR2 as SASEGT. The CDR3 runs 16 residues. DNA for the CDR3: TGTGCCAGCAGTGAGAAGTCCCGGCTAACTAATGAAAAACTGTTTTTT. It specifies CASSEKSRLTNEKLFF.

The J gene is TRBJ2-5, the V gene TRBV6-6; no definite D call. The CDR3 sequence is 12 residues long. CDR1 is MNHNY, CDR2 SVGAGI, per germline (reference sequence). Trimming left V 0 bases short and J 5 bases short, with 4 bases between. CDR3 amino acids: CASSYSRETQYF. Written as DNA, the CDR3 is TGTGCCAGCAGTTACTCGAGGGAGACCCAGTACTTC.

The chain employs TRBV28 and TRBJ2-5; D unclear. CDR1 is MDHEN and CDR2 is SYDVKM in the germline V gene. Trimming removed 6 bases at V and 2 bases at J, with 10 bases between. This CDR3 has 13 residues. The CDR3 DNA is TGTGCCAGCAGCCCGGATTCACAAGAGACCCAGTACTTC. Translation: CASSPDSQETQYF.

The chain carries TRBV5-8 and TRBJ1-5; the D gene is possibly TRBD1 (6 bases). CDR3 length: 14 residues. Germline CDR1 and CDR2: SGHTS and YDEGEE. The V end lost 4 bases, the J end lost 5 bases, and 13 bases lay between the germline ends. In DNA form, the CDR3 reads TGTGCCAGCAGCCTGGACAGACTCCATCAGCCCCAGCATTTT. It encodes CASSLDRLHQPQHF. The full variable domain, with the rest looked up from reference TRBV5-8 and TRBJ1-5, is EAGVTQSPTHLIKTRGQQATLRCSPISGHTSVYWYQQALGLGLQFLLWYDEGEERNRGNFPPRFSGRQFPNYSSELNVNALELEDSALYLCASSLDRLHQPQHFGDGTRLSIL.

The rearrangement uses TRBV7-9 and TRBJ2-7; a possible D gene is TRBD2 (6 bases). The CDR3 is 13 amino acids. Looked up from germline, CDR1 is SEHNR and CDR2 is FQNEAQ (reference sequence). V gave up 5 bases and J gave up 7 bases, with 15 bases separating them. CDR3 bases: TGTGCCAGCAGCACCGACACGGAGGGAGAGCAGTACTTC. Residues: CASSTDTEGEQYF.

This chain uses TRBV6-5 with TRBJ1-1; no reliable D call. Germline V CDR1 and CDR2: MNHEY, SVGAGI. V was shortened by 6 bases and J by 3 bases, with 11 bases between the two germline ends. There are 13 residues in the CDR3. The CDR3 DNA reads TGTGCCAGCAGGCGGACCACCGACACTGAAGCTTTCTTT. Its translation is CASRRTTDTEAFF.

This clone was detected a few times. The chain has TRBV7-9 and TRBJ2-2; perhaps TRBD1 as D (6 bases). The CDR3 is made up of 14 amino acids. The V gene's germline CDR1 is SEHNR and CDR2 FQNEAQ (reference sequence). With 1 base removed from V and 4 bases from J, the gap between germline ends came to 7 bases. Here the CDR3 DNA reads TGTGCCAGCAGCTTAGGGACAGCCACCGGGGAGCTGTTTTTT. It translates to CASSLGTATGELFF.

The rearrangement joins TRBV7-3 to TRBJ2-1, with a possible D match to TRBD2 (6 bases). This CDR3 is built from 17 residues. V was trimmed by 1 base and J by 0 bases, leaving 13 bases between them. Germline V gene lookup returns CDR1 SGHTA and CDR2 FQGTGA. CDR3 in amino acids: CASSLNPRGGSYNEQFF. CDR3 coding DNA: TGTGCCAGCAGCTTAAATCCGCGGGGAGGCTCCTACAATGAGCAGTTCTTC.

V usage is TRBV9 and J usage is TRBJ1-4; 10 bases align to TRBD1. The ends lost 0 bases at V and 8 bases at J; junction bases unmatched: 7. This CDR3 has 16 amino acids. Germline V gene sequence: CDR1 SGDLS, CDR2 YYNGEE. In nucleotides, the CDR3 is TGTGCCAGCAGCGTAGTCCCGACAGGGGGCCGAGAAAAACTGTTTTTT. Its translation: CASSVVPTGGREKLFF.

V gene TRBV9 combines with J gene TRBJ2-2, with 7 bases identical to TRBD2. From germline, CDR1 is SGDLS and CDR2 YYNGEE. V was pared by 4 bases and J by 4 bases, with 4 bases of the junction left unmatched. This CDR3 region has 14 residues. The CDR3 spells CASSFGEGTGELFF. The DNA for the CDR3 is TGTGCCAGCAGCTTCGGGGAGGGCACCGGGGAGCTGTTTTTT. Based on the CDR3 plus reference TRBV9 and TRBJ2-2, the full variable domain is DSGVTQTPKHLITATGQRVTLRCSPRSGDLSVYWYQQSLDQGLQFLIQYYNGEERAKGNILERFSAQQFPDLHSELNLSSLELGDSALYFCASSFGEGTGELFFGEGSRLTVL.

CDR3 sequence: CASSIDGLAGTSREQYF. The CDR3 DNA reads as TGTGCCAGTAGTATAGACGGACTAGCGGGGACCTCTAGGGAGCAGTACTTC. This chain links TRBV19 with TRBJ2-7, with 12 nucleotides matching TRBD2. Germline V CDR1 and CDR2: LNHDA, SQIVND (reference sequence). The CDR3 covers 17 residues. The V and J ends lost 0 bases and 7 bases, in that order; junction bases with no gene match: 10.

CDR3 sequence (DNA): TGTGCCAGCTCACCAAAAGACTTACAATACGAGCAGTACTTC. Translated, it gives CASSPKDLQYEQYF. The gene calls are TRBV18 and TRBJ2-7; no clear D. The germline V gene has CDR1 KGHSH and CDR2 LQKENI. The V end lost 2 bases, the J end lost 4 bases, and 12 bases lay between the germline ends. CDR3 size: 14 residues. The complete variable domain, with remaining parts taken from reference TRBV18 and TRBJ2-7, reads NAGVMQNPRHLVRRRGQEARLRCSPMKGHSHVYWYRQLPEEGLKFMVYLQKENIIDESGMPKERFSAEFPKEGPSILRIQQVVRGDSAAYFCASSPKDLQYEQYFGPGTRLTVT.

The CDR3 here is CASSSETGRYDTQYF. In nucleotides, the CDR3 is TGTGCCAGCAGCTCGGAGACAGGGAGGTATGATACGCAGTATTTT. The genes are TRBV5-5 and TRBJ2-3, with D possibly matching TRBD1 (7 bases). This CDR3 region has 15 residues. Trimming left V 3 bases short and J 6 bases short, with 17 bases between. Germline assignment: CDR1 SGHKS and CDR2 YYEKEE (reference sequence).

V usage is TRBV27 and J usage is TRBJ1-3; D gene ambiguous. This CDR3 contains 14 residues. Germline values: CDR1 MNHEY, CDR2 SMNVEV (reference sequence). Trimming stripped 2 bases from V and 2 bases from J, with 7 bases between. CDR3 in DNA: TGTGCCAGCAGTTTAATGGGTGCTGGAAACACCATATATTTT. It codes for CASSLMGAGNTIYF.

The genes are TRBV5-1 and TRBJ2-7; D gene uncertain. CDR3 length: 14 amino acids. V lost 3 bases, J lost 0 bases, and 10 bases lay in between. CDR1 is SGHRS and CDR2 is YFSETQ in the germline V gene. CDR3: CASSSMTDSYEQYF. CDR3 nucleotide sequence: TGCGCCAGCAGCTCAATGACGGACTCCTACGAGCAGTACTTC. Full variable domain (outside the CDR3, taken from reference TRBV5-1 and TRBJ2-7): KAGVTQTPRYLIKTRGQQVTLSCSPISGHRSVSWYQQTPGQGLQFLFEYFSETQRNKGNFPGRFSGRQFSNSRSEMNVSTLELGDSALYLCASSSMTDSYEQYFGPGTRLTVT.